This T cell receptor (beta chain) was retrieved from a study of shared clonotypes between healthy human individuals. Naive CD8 cells comprised CD45RO-negative, CCR7-positively selected cells, excluding terminally differentiated effector memory CD45RA+ cells. Here immunoSEQ multiplex PCR was the method, and the copy in TCRdb shows in-frame clones only, minus some. The table includes around 560,000 clones, approximately 95% detected once. Germline V gene data show CDR1 as SGHAT and CDR2 as FQNNGV. The CDR3 is 15 residues long. J lost 6 bases, V lost 5 bases, and 5 bases had no gene match. The sequence came from a woman in her 30s in good health. What was sequenced was naive CD8+ T cells sorted from blood. This sequence joins TRBV11-2 and TRBJ2-2; 11 bases map to TRBD2. The CDR3 protein is CASSKLAGVPGELFF. Written as DNA, the CDR3 is TGTGCCAGCAGCAAACTAGCGGGAGTGCCCGGGGAGCTGTTTTTT. Combining the CDR3 with reference TRBV11-2 and TRBJ2-2 gives the whole variable domain EAGVAQSPRYKIIEKRQSVAFWCNPISGHATLYWYQQILGQGPKLLIQFQNNGVVDDSQLPKDRFSAERLKGVDSTLKIQPAKLEDSAVYLCASSKLAGVPGELFFGEGSRLTVL.